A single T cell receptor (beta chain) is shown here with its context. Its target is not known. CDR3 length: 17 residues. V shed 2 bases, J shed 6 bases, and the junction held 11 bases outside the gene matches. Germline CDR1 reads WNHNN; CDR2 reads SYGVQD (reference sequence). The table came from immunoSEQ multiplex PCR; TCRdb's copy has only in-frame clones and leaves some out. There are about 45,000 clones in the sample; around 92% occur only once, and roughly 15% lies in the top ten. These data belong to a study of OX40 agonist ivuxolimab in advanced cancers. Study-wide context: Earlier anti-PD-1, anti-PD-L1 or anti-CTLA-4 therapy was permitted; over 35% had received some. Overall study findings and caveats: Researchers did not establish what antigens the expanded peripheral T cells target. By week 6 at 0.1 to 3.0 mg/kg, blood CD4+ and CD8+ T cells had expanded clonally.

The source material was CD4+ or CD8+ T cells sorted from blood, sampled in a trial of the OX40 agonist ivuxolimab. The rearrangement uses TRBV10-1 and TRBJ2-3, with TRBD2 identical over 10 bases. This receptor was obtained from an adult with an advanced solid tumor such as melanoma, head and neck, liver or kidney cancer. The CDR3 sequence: CASSEIGTSDQSDTQYF. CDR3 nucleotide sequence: TGCGCCAGCAGTGAGATTGGGACTAGCGACCAGAGCGATACGCAGTATTTT.